This TCR beta chain was documented in a study of identical twins. Study-wide points: Twins' surplus sharing was weaker for beta out-of-frame sequences. Analyses of zero insertions could be partly confounded by invariant MAIT and iNKT cells.

Template switching (which added a universal primer site) was used, and cDNA carried unique molecular identifiers. Each CDR3 protein is one row after TCRdb ran MiXCR on the 5' RACE reads. The sample holds just under 550,000 distinct CDR3 sequences, 15% seen once. This clonotype was detected only a few times. The antigen remains unidentified. An end of the junction does not agree with germline; a read error may underlie this. These sequences were also reported in another study, on yellow fever vaccine responses in identical twins. From that report: The T cell response to vaccination in identical twins was reportedly partly convergent and partly personalized.

The specimen sequenced was CD4+ T cells sorted from blood. This receptor was obtained from a young woman in good health.

CDR3: CASTLAGLYNEQFF. CDR3 DNA sequence: TGTGCCAGCACCTTAGCAGGTTTATACAATGAGCAGTTCTTC. This chain joins TRBV7-2 and TRBJ2-1; D gene unclear. CDR1 and CDR2 (germline): SGHTA, FQGNSA. This CDR3 contains 14 residues.